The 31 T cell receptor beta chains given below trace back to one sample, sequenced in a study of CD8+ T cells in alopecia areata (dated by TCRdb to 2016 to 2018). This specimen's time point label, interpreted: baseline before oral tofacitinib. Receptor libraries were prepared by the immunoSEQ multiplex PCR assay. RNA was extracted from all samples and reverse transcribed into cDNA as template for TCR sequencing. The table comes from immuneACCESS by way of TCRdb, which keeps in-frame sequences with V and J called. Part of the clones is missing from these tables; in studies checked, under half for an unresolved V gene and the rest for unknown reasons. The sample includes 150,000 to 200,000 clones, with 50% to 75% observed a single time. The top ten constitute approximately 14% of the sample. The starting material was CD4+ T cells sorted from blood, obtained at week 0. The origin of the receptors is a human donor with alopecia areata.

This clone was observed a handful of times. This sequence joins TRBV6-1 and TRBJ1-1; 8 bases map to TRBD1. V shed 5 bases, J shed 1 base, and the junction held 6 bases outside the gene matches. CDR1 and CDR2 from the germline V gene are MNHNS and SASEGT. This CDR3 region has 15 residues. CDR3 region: CASSPRDRGNTEAFF. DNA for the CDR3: TGTGCCAGCAGTCCCAGAGACAGGGGGAACACTGAAGCTTTCTTT.

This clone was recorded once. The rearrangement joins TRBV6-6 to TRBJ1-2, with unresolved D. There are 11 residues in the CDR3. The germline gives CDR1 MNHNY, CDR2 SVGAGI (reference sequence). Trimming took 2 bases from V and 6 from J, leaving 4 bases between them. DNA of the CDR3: TGTGCCAGCAGTTACCATGATGGCTACACCTTC. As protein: CASSYHDGYTF.

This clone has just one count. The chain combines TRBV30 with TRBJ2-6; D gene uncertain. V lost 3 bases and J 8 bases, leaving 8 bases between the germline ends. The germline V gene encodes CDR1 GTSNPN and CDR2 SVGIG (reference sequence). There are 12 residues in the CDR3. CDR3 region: CAWSGWSNVLTF. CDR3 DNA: TGTGCCTGGAGCGGGTGGTCCAACGTCCTGACTTTC.

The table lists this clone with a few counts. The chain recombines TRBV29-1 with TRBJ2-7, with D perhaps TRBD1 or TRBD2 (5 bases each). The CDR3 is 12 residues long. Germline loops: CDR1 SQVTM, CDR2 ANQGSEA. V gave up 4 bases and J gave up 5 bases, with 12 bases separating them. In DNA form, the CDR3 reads TGCAGCGTTGCCCGGGGACCTAACGAGCAGTACTTC. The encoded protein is CSVARGPNEQYF.

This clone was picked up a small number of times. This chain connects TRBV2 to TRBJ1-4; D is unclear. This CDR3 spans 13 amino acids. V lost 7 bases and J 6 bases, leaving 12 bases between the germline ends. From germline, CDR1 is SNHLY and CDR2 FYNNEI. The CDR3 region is CASIFRRDEKLFF. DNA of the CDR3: TGTGCCAGCATCTTTCGGCGGGATGAAAAACTGTTTTTT. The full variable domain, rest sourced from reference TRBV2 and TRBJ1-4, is EPEVTQTPSHQVTQMGQEVILRCVPISNHLYFYWYRQILGQKVEFLVSFYNNEISEKSEIFDDQFSVERPDGSNFTLKIRSTKLEDSAMYFCASIFRRDEKLFFGSGTQLSVL.

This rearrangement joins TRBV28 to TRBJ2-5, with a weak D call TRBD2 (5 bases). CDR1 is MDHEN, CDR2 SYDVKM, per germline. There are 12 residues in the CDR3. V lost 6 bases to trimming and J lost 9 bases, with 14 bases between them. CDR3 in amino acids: CASRDSSEAQYF. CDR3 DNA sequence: TGTGCCAGCAGGGACTCAAGCGAGGCCCAGTACTTC.

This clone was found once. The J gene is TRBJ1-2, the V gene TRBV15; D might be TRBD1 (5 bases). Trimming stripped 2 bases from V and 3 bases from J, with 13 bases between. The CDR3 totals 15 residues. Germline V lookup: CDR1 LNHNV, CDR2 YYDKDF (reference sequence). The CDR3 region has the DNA TGTGCCACCAGCAGACGGGACGGGCGGGACTATGGCTACACCTTC. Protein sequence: CATSRRDGRDYGYTF. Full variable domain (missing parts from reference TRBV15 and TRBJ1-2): DAMVIQNPRYQVTQFGKPVTLSCSQTLNHNVMYWYQQKSSQAPKLLFHYYDKDFNNEADTPDNFQSRRPNTSFCFLDIRSPGLGDTAMYLCATSRRDGRDYGYTFGSGTRLTVV.

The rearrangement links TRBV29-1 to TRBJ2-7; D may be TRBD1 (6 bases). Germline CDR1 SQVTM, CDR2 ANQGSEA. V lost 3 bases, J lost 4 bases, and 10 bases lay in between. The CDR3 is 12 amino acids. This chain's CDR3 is CSVDVQGYEQYF. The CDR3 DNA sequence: TGCAGCGTTGACGTACAGGGTTACGAGCAGTACTTC.

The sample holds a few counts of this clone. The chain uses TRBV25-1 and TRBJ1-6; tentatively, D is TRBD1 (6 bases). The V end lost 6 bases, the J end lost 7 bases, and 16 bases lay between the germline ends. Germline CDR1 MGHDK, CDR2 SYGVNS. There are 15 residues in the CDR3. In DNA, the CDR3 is TGTGCCAGCAGCCCGGACAGTGGTGGGAATTCACCCCTCCACTTT. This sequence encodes CASSPDSGGNSPLHF. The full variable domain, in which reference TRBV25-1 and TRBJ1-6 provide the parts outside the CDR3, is EADIYQTPRYLVIGTGKKITLECSQTMGHDKMYWYQQDPGMELHLIHYSYGVNSTEKGDLSSESTVSRIRTEHFPLTLESARPSHTSQYLCASSPDSGGNSPLHFGNGTRLTVT.

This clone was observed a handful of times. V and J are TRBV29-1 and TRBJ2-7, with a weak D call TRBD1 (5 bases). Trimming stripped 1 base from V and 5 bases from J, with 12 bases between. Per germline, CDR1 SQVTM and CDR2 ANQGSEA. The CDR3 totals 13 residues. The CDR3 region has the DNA TGCAGCGTTGAAGGCCAGGGTGTGGACGAGCAGTACTTC. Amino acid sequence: CSVEGQGVDEQYF.

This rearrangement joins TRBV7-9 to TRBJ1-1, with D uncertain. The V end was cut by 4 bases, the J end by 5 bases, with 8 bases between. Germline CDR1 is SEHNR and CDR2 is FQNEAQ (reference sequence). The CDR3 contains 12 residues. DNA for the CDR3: TGTGCCAGCAGCTCACATGGAACTGAAGCTTTCTTT. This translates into CASSSHGTEAFF. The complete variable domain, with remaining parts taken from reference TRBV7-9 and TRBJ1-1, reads DTGVSQNPRHKITKRGQNVTFRCDPISEHNRLYWYRQTLGQGPEFLTYFQNEAQLEKSRLLSDRFSAERPKGSFSTLEIQRTEQGDSAMYLCASSSHGTEAFFGQGTRLTVV.

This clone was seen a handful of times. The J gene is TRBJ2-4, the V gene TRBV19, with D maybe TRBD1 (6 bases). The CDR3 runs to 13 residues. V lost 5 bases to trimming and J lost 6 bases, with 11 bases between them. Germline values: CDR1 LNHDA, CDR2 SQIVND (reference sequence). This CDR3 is CASSPGQINIQYF. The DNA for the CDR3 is TGTGCCAGTAGTCCTGGACAGATAAACATTCAGTACTTC. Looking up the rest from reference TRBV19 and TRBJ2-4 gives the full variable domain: DGGITQSPKYLFRKEGQNVTLSCEQNLNHDAMYWYRQDPGQGLRLIYYSQIVNDFQKGDIAEGYSVSREKKESFPLTVTSAQKNPTAFYLCASSPGQINIQYFGAGTRLSVL.

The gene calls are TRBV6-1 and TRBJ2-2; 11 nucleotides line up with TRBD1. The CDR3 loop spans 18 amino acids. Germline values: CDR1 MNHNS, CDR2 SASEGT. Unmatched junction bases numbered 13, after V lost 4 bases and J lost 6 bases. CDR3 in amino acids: CASSVRDRGFSSAGELFF. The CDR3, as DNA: TGTGCCAGCAGTGTCCGGGACAGGGGGTTTTCTAGCGCCGGGGAGCTGTTTTTT.

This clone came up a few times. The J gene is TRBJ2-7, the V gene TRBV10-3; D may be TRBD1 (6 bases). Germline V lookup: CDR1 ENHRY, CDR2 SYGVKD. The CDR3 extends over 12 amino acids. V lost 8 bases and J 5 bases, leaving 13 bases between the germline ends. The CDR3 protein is CAIRDITDEQYF. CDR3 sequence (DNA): TGTGCCATCCGGGACATAACGGACGAGCAGTACTTC.

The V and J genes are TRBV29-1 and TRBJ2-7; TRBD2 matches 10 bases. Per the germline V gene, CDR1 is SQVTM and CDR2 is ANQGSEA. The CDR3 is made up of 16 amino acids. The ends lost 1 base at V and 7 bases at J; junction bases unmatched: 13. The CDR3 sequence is CSVEVASGGLVREQYF. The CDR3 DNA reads TGCAGCGTTGAAGTAGCTAGCGGGGGACTGGTAAGGGAGCAGTACTTC.

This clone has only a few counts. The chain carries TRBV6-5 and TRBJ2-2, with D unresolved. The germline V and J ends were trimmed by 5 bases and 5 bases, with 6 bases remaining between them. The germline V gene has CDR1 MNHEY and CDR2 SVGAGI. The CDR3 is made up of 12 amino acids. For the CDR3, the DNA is TGTGCCAGCAGTCGGGCGACCGGGGAGCTGTTTTTT. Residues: CASSRATGELFF.

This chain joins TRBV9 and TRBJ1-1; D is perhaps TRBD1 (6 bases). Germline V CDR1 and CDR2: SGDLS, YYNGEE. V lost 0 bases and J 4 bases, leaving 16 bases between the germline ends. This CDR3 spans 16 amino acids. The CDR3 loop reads CASSVDPLGGTTEAFF. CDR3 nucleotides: TGTGCCAGCAGCGTAGATCCCCTAGGGGGGACCACTGAAGCTTTCTTT.

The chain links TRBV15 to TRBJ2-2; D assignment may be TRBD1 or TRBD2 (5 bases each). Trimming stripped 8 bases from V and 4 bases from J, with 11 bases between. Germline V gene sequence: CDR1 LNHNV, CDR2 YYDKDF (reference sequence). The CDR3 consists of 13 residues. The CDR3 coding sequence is TGTGCCACCTTGGGGGTCAGCACCGGGGAGCTGTTTTTT. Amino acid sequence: CATLGVSTGELFF.

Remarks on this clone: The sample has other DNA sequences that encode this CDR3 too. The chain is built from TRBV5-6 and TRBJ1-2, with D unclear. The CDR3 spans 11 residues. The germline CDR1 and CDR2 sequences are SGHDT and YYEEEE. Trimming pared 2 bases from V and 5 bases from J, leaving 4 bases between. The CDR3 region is CASSLDYGYTF. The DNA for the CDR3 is TGTGCCAGCAGCTTAGATTATGGCTACACCTTC.

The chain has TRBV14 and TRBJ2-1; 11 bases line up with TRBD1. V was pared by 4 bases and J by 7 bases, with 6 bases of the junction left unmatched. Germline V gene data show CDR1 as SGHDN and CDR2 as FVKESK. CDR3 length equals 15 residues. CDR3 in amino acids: CASSPGTGGNNEQFF. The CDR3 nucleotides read TGTGCCAGCAGCCCTGGGACAGGGGGAAATAATGAGCAGTTCTTC.

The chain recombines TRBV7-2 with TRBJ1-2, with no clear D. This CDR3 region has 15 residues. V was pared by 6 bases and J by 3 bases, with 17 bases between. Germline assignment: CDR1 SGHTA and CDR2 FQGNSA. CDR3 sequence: CASSHTDLQYYGYTF. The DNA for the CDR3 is TGTGCCAGCAGTCACACAGATTTACAGTACTATGGCTACACCTTC.

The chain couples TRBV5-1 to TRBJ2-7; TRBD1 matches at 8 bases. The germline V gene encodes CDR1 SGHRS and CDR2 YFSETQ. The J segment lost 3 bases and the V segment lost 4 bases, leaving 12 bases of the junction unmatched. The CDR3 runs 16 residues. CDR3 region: CASSPSRDRNVYEQYF. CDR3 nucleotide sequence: TGCGCCAGCAGCCCGAGTCGGGACAGGAACGTCTACGAGCAGTACTTC. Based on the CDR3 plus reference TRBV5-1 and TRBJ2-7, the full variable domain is KAGVTQTPRYLIKTRGQQVTLSCSPISGHRSVSWYQQTPGQGLQFLFEYFSETQRNKGNFPGRFSGRQFSNSRSEMNVSTLELGDSALYLCASSPSRDRNVYEQYFGPGTRLTVT.

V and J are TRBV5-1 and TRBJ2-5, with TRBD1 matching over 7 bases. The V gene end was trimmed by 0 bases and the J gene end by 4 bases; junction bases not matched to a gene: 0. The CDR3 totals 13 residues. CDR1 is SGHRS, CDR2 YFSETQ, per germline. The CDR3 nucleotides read TGCGCCAGCAGCTTGGACAGGGGAGAGACCCAGTACTTC. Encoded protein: CASSLDRGETQYF.

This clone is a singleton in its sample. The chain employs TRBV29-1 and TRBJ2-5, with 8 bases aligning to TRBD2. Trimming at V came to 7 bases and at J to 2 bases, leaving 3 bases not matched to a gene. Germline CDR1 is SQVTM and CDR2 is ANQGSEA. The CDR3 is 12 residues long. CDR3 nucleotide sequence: TGCAGCGGGTTAGCGGGGCAAGAGACCCAGTACTTC. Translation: CSGLAGQETQYF.

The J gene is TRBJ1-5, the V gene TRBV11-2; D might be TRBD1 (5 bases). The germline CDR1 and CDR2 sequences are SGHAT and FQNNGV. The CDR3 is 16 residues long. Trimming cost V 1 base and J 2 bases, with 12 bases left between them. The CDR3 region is CASSLVSGVGNQPQHF. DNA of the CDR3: TGTGCCAGCAGCTTAGTGTCGGGGGTGGGCAATCAGCCCCAGCATTTT.

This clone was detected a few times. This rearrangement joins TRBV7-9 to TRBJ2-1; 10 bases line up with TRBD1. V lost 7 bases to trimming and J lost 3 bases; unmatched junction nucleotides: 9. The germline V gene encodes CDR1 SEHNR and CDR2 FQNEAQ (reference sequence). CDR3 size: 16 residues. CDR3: CASIPMRDRGYNEQFF. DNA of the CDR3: TGTGCCAGCATCCCCATGCGGGACAGGGGCTACAATGAGCAGTTCTTC. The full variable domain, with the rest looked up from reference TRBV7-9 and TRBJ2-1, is DTGVSQNPRHKITKRGQNVTFRCDPISEHNRLYWYRQTLGQGPEFLTYFQNEAQLEKSRLLSDRFSAERPKGSFSTLEIQRTEQGDSAMYLCASIPMRDRGYNEQFFGPGTRLTVL.

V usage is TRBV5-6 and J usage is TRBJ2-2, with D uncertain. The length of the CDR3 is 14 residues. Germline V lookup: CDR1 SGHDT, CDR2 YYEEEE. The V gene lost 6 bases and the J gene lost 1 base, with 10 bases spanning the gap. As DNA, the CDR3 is TGTGCCAGCACCCCCAGGCAGAACACCGGGGAGCTGTTTTTT. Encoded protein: CASTPRQNTGELFF.

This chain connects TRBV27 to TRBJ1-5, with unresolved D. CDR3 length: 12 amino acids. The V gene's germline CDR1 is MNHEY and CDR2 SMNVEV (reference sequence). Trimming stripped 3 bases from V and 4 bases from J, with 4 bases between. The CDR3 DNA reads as TGTGCCAGCAGTTTTAAGAATCAGCCCCAGCATTTT. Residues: CASSFKNQPQHF.

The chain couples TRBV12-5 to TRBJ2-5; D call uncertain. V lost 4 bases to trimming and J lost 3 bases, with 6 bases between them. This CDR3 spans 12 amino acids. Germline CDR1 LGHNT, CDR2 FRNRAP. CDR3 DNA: TGTGCTAGTGGTTCACGTAAAGAGACCCAGTACTTC. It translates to CASGSRKETQYF. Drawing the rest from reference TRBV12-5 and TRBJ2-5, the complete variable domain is DARVTQTPRHKVTEMGQEVTMRCQPILGHNTVFWYRQTMMQGLELLAYFRNRAPLDDSGMPKDRFSAEMPDATLATLKIQPSEPRDSAVYFCASGSRKETQYFGPGTRLLVL.

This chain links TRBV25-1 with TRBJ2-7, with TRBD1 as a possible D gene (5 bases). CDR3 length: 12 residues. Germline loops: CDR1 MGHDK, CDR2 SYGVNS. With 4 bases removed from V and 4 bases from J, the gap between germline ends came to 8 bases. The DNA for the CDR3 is TGTGCCAGCAGTGGACAGCAATACGAGCAGTACTTC. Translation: CASSGQQYEQYF.

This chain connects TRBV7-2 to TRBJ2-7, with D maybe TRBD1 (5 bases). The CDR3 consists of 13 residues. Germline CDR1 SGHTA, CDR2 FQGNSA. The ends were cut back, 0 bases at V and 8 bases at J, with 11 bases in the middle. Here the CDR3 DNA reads TGTGCCAGCAGCTTAGCCCTTCAGGGTAAGCAGTACTTC. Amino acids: CASSLALQGKQYF. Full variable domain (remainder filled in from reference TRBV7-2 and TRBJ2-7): GAGVSQSPSNKVTEKGKDVELRCDPISGHTALYWYRQSLGQGLEFLIYFQGNSAPDKSGLPSDRFSAERTGGSVSTLTIQRTQQEDSAVYLCASSLALQGKQYFGPGTRLTVT.